The 2 T cell receptor beta chains below come from one sample, sequenced in a study of blood T cell repertoires in COVID-19 (dated by TCRdb to about 2020). Library generation was performed with the immunoSEQ multiplex PCR assay. Imported from immuneACCESS, the table was reduced by TCRdb to in-frame sequences with V and J called. These copies leave out some clones; in studies compared against another copy, an unresolved V gene accounts for under half, and the cause of the remainder is not known. Recorded for this sample are over 200,000 clones; 83% of them occurred a single time. 1.3% of the sample is in the top ten clones. The sequencing sample was made of peripheral blood. These receptors were obtained from a woman in her thirties with COVID-19, enrolled during active disease.

In DNA form, the CDR3 reads TGTGCCAGCAGCCCCAGGAGGCAGGGGGCGAACACCGGGGAGCTGTTTTTT. It translates to CASSPRRQGANTGELFF. This rearrangement joins TRBV9 to TRBJ2-2, with 7 bases aligning to TRBD1. The CDR3 consists of 17 residues. Losses at the gene ends were 4 bases for V and 0 bases for J; bases not matched to a gene: 9. Looked up from germline, CDR1 is SGDLS and CDR2 is YYNGEE.

The V and J genes are TRBV2 and TRBJ1-6; no firm D call. In germline, CDR1 is SNHLY, CDR2 FYNNEI. V was trimmed by 3 bases and J by 4 bases, leaving 7 bases between them. CDR3 size: 14 residues. The DNA for the CDR3 is TGTGCCAGCAGTGAGGGCAGATATAATTCACCCCTCCACTTT. Residues: CASSEGRYNSPLHF.